These 23 T cell receptor beta chains came from one sample sequenced in a study of T-cell reconstitution after alpha-beta-depleted transplantation in children. The TCRbeta library was prepared with unique molecular identifiers. A single record per CDR3 protein comes from TCRdb applying MiXCR to the PCR reads. Seen here are more than 400,000 distinct CDR3 sequences, approximately 10% observed once, and the top ten hold 14%. The specimen was PBMCs, mostly from graft donor cells, collected 180 days after TCRalphabeta/CD19-depleted stem cell transplant. Every receptor here comes from a female patient under 10 years old who had a stem cell transplant for aplastic anemia, so the T cells may come from the graft donor.

This clonotype was counted only a few times. The rearrangement links TRBV15 to TRBJ2-1; TRBD2 aligns across 7 bases. Germline lookup yields CDR1 LNHNV and CDR2 YYDKDF (reference sequence). The CDR3 is 17 residues long. The V and J ends lost 5 bases and 4 bases, in that order; junction bases with no gene match: 14. CDR3 nucleotides: TGTGCCACCAGCCCCCACTCGGGTCTAGCGGCTTACAATGAGCAGTTCTTC. Translating it yields CATSPHSGLAAYNEQFF.

This clonotype was counted between two and nine times. The chain uses TRBV20-1 and TRBJ2-5; TRBD2 is a possible D gene (5 bases). V lost 3 bases to trimming and J lost 0 bases, with 8 bases between them. Germline V lookup: CDR1 DFQATT, CDR2 SNEGSKA (reference sequence). The CDR3 is 13 residues long. In DNA, the CDR3 is TGCAGTGCTAGCGGGGTGTACCAAGAGACCCAGTACTTC. Translating it yields CSASGVYQETQYF.

V and J are TRBV7-9 and TRBJ1-1; D remains ambiguous. V was trimmed by 10 bases and J by 1 base, leaving 13 bases between them. From germline, CDR1 is SEHNR and CDR2 FQNEAQ (reference sequence). The CDR3 consists of 13 residues. DNA for the CDR3: TGTGCCATCGGCCCGACCGAGAACACTGAAGCTTTCTTT. Its protein is CAIGPTENTEAFF.

This clonotype was detected many times. V gene TRBV28 combines with J gene TRBJ1-2; 10 bases are a match to TRBD1. The J segment lost 5 bases and the V segment lost 6 bases, leaving 9 bases of the junction unmatched. The germline V gene encodes CDR1 MDHEN and CDR2 SYDVKM. This CDR3 spans 15 amino acids. The CDR3 DNA follows: TGTGCCAGCAGGAACGACAGGGGGCGCGGGTATGGCTACACCTTC. Its protein product is CASRNDRGRGYGYTF.

There are many counts of this clonotype. The rearrangement uses TRBV27 and TRBJ2-5; 7 nucleotides align to TRBD1. After removal of 5 bases from V and 0 bases from J, the junction contained 9 bases not matched to a gene. Germline CDR1 reads MNHEY; CDR2 reads SMNVEV (reference sequence). The CDR3 is made up of 16 amino acids. The CDR3 sequence is CASSVTGVQYQETQYF. CDR3 DNA: TGTGCCAGCAGTGTAACAGGGGTTCAGTACCAAGAGACCCAGTACTTC.

This clonotype was counted between two and nine times. The gene calls are TRBV6-5 and TRBJ2-1, with 8 bases that match TRBD2. Germline CDR1 is MNHEY and CDR2 is SVGAGI. CDR3 length equals 16 residues. The V and J ends lost 0 bases and 1 base, in that order; junction bases with no gene match: 2. The CDR3 reads CASSYSPSGSYNEQFF. CDR3 bases: TGTGCCAGCAGTTACTCGCCTAGCGGGTCCTACAATGAGCAGTTCTTC.

The CDR3 coding sequence is TGTGCCAGCAGCAAAGGGTCTAGCGGGAGCGGTGCAGATACGCAGTATTTT. It codes for CASSKGSSGSGADTQYF. The chain joins TRBV21-1 to TRBJ2-3; TRBD2 reflects the table's D call only, with no check against the DNA. TRBV21-1 is an annotated pseudogene. The CDR3 totals 17 residues.

There are a few counts of this clonotype. This rearrangement joins TRBV6-5 to TRBJ1-4, with D tentatively TRBD1 (6 bases). Germline V gene data show CDR1 as MNHEY and CDR2 as SVGAGI. The CDR3 has 16 amino acids. V shed 1 base and J shed 3 bases, with 12 bases lying between them. The DNA of the CDR3 is TGTGCCAGCAGTTACTTAAGGGGGGCTGCTAATGAAAAACTGTTTTTT. It is translated as CASSYLRGAANEKLFF.

The table lists this clonotype with a few counts. The gene calls are TRBV6-1 and TRBJ2-4; unclear D gene. This CDR3 is 14 amino acids long. Germline V gene lookup returns CDR1 MNHNS and CDR2 SASEGT. The ends were cut back, 6 bases at V and 8 bases at J, with 17 bases in the middle. The CDR3 loop is CASSRPPPSDIQYF. The CDR3 DNA is TGTGCCAGCAGCCGCCCCCCCCCTTCGGACATTCAGTACTTC.

This clonotype has ten or more counts. The rearrangement links TRBV27 to TRBJ2-7, with TRBD2 matching over 11 bases. In germline, CDR1 is MNHEY, CDR2 SMNVEV (reference sequence). The length of the CDR3 is 17 residues. V dropped 6 bases and J dropped 5; count of bases not matched to a gene: 15. The CDR3 coding sequence is TGTGCCAGCAGAAACATTGGTGCTAGCGGGAGGAGAGACGAGCAGTACTTC. Translated, it gives CASRNIGASGRRDEQYF.

The chain carries TRBV4-2 and TRBJ2-7, with 13 bases aligning to TRBD2. CDR1 and CDR2 (germline): LGHNA, YNFKEQ. V dropped 0 bases and J dropped 6; count of bases not matched to a gene: 2. This CDR3 spans 15 amino acids. The CDR3 reads CASSQEGLAGTEQYF. The CDR3 DNA follows: TGTGCCAGCAGCCAAGAGGGACTAGCGGGGACCGAGCAGTACTTC.

The gene calls are TRBV6-2 or TRBV6-3 and TRBJ2-4; D remains unclear. Germline CDR1 reads MNHEY; CDR2 reads SVGEGT. The CDR3 has 14 amino acids. Trimming removed 2 bases at V and 0 bases at J, with 5 bases between. The CDR3 nucleotides read TGTGCCAGCAGTTACCCGTTAGCCAAAAACATTCAGTACTTC. It encodes CASSYPLAKNIQYF.

Many counts were recorded for this clonotype. The chain carries TRBV10-3 and TRBJ2-5; perhaps D is TRBD1 or TRBD2 (7 bases each). CDR3 length equals 14 residues. In germline, CDR1 is ENHRY, CDR2 SYGVKD. Between the trimmed V and J ends, which lost 3 bases and 5 bases, there was a span of 13 bases. The CDR3 DNA reads as TGTGCCATCAGTGAAGGGAGGGGGCAGGAGACCCAGTACTTC. Protein product: CAISEGRGQETQYF.

This clonotype has only a few counts. The chain recombines TRBV20-1 with TRBJ2-1; D is undetermined. The CDR3 is 14 residues long. V lost 4 bases to trimming and J lost 4 bases, with 14 bases between them. From germline, CDR1 is DFQATT and CDR2 SNEGSKA (reference sequence). CDR3 loop: CSAILGERYNEQFF. CDR3 nucleotide sequence: TGCAGTGCTATACTCGGAGAACGTTACAATGAGCAGTTCTTC.

This clonotype was observed a few times. For the CDR3, the DNA is TGTGCCAGCAGCTACGGGACTGCTGGGGCCAACGTCCTGACTTTC. Translated: CASSYGTAGANVLTF. This sequence joins TRBV13 and TRBJ2-6; TRBD2 might be the D (6 bases). Trimming left V 4 bases short and J 2 bases short, with 9 bases between. The germline gives CDR1 PRHDT, CDR2 FYEKMQ (reference sequence). The CDR3 spans 15 residues.

A note on this clonotype: With a much larger clone just one base away, this may be a read error. This chain connects TRBV10-3 to TRBJ2-1; possibly TRBD1 for D (5 bases). Germline CDR1 reads ENHRY; CDR2 reads SYGVKD. The V gene lost 5 bases and the J gene lost 7 bases, with 15 bases spanning the gap. The CDR3 is made up of 14 amino acids. The CDR3 DNA follows: TGTGCCATCAGTATAGTAGACAGAAAGAATGAGCAGTTCTTC. As protein: CAISIVDRKNEQFF.

This clonotype occurred a few times. The rearrangement uses TRBV6-1 and TRBJ2-3, with D possibly matching TRBD2 (7 bases). V was clipped by 2 bases and J by 8 bases, with 14 bases between them. CDR3 length equals 14 residues. Per the germline V gene, CDR1 is MNHNS and CDR2 is SASEGT. The DNA for the CDR3 is TGTGCCAGCAGTGAAACTGGGGGGGCGAGTACGCAGTATTTT. Residues: CASSETGGASTQYF.

V gene TRBV18 combines with J gene TRBJ2-5, with a weak D call TRBD1 (6 bases). The CDR3 covers 14 residues. The germline V and J ends were trimmed by 0 bases and 6 bases, with 11 bases remaining between them. The germline gives CDR1 KGHSH, CDR2 LQKENI. CDR3 sequence: CASSPPTGHQTQYF. CDR3 nucleotide sequence: TGTGCCAGCTCACCACCGACGGGACATCAGACCCAGTACTTC.

The chain joins TRBV15 to TRBJ2-2, with 8 bases identical to TRBD2. CDR1 and CDR2 from the germline V gene are LNHNV and YYDKDF (reference sequence). The CDR3 loop spans 19 amino acids. V shed 0 bases and J 3 bases; nucleotides not matched to a gene: 12. The CDR3 sequence: CATSRELRERLAYTGELFF. The CDR3 region has the DNA TGTGCCACCAGCAGAGAACTCCGGGAAAGACTAGCGTACACCGGGGAGCTGTTTTTT. The full variable domain, rest sourced from reference TRBV15 and TRBJ2-2, is DAMVIQNPRYQVTQFGKPVTLSCSQTLNHNVMYWYQQKSSQAPKLLFHYYDKDFNNEADTPDNFQSRRPNTSFCFLDIRSPGLGDTAMYLCATSRELRERLAYTGELFFGEGSRLTVL.

The table lists this clonotype with a few counts. The CDR3 reads CASSWLLETQYF. The CDR3 region has the DNA TGTGCCAGCAGTTGGTTATTAGAGACCCAGTACTTC. V usage is TRBV25-1 and J usage is TRBJ2-5; D remains ambiguous. The germline V gene has CDR1 MGHDK and CDR2 SYGVNS. This CDR3 has 12 amino acids. The V end was cut by 5 bases, the J end by 4 bases, with 8 bases between.

This clonotype was found a few times. The CDR3 sequence: CASSYSGQPPKSEQYF. The CDR3 DNA reads as TGTGCCAGCAGTTACTCCGGACAGCCCCCCAAAAGTGAGCAGTACTTC. The chain links TRBV6-5 to TRBJ2-7; the D gene is possibly TRBD1 (6 bases). This CDR3 is built from 16 residues. CDR1 and CDR2 (germline): MNHEY, SVGAGI. Trimming stripped 0 bases from V and 7 bases from J, with 19 bases between.

This chain links TRBV18 with TRBJ2-7, with TRBD1 identical over 7 bases. The CDR3 covers 16 residues. In germline, CDR1 is KGHSH, CDR2 LQKENI. V dropped 5 bases and J dropped 3; count of bases not matched to a gene: 13. DNA of the CDR3: TGTGCCAGCTCAGAACACCGGGACAGCTATTACTACGAGCAGTACGTC. Amino acid sequence: CASSEHRDSYYYEQYV.

The table lists this clonotype with a few counts. V is TRBV9 and J is TRBJ2-5, with a possible D match to TRBD2 (7 bases). V lost 4 bases and J lost 6, with 25 bases in between. CDR1 and CDR2 (germline): SGDLS, YYNGEE. CDR3 length: 17 amino acids. CDR3 amino acids: CASSLNPRARGAQTQYF. The CDR3 DNA follows: TGTGCCAGCAGCCTCAACCCCCGGGCCCGGGGGGCTCAGACCCAGTACTTC.